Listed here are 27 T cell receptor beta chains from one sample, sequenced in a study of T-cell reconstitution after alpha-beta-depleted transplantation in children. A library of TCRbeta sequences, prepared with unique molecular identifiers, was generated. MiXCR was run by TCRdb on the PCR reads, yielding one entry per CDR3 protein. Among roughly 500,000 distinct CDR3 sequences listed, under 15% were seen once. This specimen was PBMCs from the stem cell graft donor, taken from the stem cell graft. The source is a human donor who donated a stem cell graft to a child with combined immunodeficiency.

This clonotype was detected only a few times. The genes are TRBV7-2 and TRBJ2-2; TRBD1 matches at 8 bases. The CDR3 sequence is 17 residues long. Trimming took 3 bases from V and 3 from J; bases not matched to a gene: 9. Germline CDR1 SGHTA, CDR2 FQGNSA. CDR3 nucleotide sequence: TGTGCCAGCAGCTTTACGCAGGGGGCTGGGGACACCGGGGAGCTGTTTTTT. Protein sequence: CASSFTQGAGDTGELFF.

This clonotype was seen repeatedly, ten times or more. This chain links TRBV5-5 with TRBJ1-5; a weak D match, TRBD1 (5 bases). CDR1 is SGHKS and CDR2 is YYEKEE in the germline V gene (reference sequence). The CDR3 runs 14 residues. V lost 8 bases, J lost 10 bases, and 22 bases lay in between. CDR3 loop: CASTSSTLRGPQHF. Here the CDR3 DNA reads TGTGCCAGTACTTCCAGTACGTTAAGGGGACCCCAGCATTTT.

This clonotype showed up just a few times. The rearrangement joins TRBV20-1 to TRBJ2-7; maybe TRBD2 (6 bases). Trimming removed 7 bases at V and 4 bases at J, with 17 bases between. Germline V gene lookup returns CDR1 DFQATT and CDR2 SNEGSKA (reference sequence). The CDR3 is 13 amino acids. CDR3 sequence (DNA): TGCAGTGTTCCCCCAGCGGGCCGGTACGAGCAGTACTTC. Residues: CSVPPAGRYEQYF.

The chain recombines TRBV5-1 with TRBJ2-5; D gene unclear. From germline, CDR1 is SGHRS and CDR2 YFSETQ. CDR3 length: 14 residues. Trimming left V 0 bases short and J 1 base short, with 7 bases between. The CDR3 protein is CASSLEAAQETQYF. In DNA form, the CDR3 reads TGCGCCAGCAGCTTGGAGGCCGCCCAAGAGACCCAGTACTTC.

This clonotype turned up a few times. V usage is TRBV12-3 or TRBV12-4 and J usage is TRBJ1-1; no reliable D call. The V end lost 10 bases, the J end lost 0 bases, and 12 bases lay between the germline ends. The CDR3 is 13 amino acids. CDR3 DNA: TGTGCCACCCAAAGATCGATGAACACTGAAGCTTTCTTT. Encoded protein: CATQRSMNTEAFF.

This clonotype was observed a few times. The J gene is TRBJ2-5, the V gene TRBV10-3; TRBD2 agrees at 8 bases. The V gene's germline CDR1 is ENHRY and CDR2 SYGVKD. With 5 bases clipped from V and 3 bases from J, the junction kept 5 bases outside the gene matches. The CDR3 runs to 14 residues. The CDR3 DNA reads TGTGCCATCAGTCGCGGGGGGAAAGAAGAGACCCAGTACTTC. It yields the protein CAISRGGKEETQYF.

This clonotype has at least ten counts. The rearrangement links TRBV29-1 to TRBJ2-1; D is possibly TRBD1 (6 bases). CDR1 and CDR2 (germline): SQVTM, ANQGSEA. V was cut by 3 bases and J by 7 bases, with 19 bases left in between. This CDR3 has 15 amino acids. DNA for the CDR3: TGCAGCGTTGATGGAGGCAGGGGTGATATGAATGAGCAGTTCTTC. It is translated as CSVDGGRGDMNEQFF.

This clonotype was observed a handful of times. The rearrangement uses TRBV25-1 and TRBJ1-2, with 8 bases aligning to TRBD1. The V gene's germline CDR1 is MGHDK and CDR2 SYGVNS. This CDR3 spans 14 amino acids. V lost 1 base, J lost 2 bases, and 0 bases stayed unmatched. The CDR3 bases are TGTGCCAGCAGTGAATGGGACAGGAACTATGGCTACACCTTC. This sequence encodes CASSEWDRNYGYTF.

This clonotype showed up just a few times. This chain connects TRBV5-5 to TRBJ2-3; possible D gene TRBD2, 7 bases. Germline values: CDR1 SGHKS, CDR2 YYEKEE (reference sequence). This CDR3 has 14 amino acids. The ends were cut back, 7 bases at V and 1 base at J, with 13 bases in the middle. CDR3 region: CASRAGAGTDTQYF. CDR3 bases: TGTGCCAGCCGCGCGGGGGCCGGCACAGATACGCAGTATTTT.

In DNA form, the CDR3 reads TGTGCCAGTACCAGGACAGCTTTTTATGGCTACACCTTC. It encodes CASTRTAFYGYTF. This rearrangement joins TRBV19 to TRBJ1-2; TRBD1 might be the D (6 bases). Germline lookup yields CDR1 LNHDA and CDR2 SQIVND (reference sequence). This CDR3 spans 13 amino acids. V was clipped by 7 bases and J by 5 bases, with 14 bases between them.

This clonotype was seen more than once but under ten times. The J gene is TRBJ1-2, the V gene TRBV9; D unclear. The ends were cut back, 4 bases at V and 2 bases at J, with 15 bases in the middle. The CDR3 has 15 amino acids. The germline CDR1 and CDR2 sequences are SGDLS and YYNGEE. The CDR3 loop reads CASSPTTGSNYGYTF. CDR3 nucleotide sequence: TGTGCCAGCAGCCCCACAACTGGATCCAACTATGGCTACACCTTC.

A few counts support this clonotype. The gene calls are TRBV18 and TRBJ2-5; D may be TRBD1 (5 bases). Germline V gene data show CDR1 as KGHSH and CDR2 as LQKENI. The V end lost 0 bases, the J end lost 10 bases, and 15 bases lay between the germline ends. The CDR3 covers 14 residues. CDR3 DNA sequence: TGTGCCAGCTCACCACCGTCAGGGAAGGTCGGCCAGTACTTC. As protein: CASSPPSGKVGQYF.

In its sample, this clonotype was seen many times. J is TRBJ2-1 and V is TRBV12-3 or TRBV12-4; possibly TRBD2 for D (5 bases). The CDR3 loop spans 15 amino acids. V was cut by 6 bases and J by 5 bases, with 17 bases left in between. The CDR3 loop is CASRGPLDKNNEQFF. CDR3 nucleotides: TGTGCCAGCAGGGGCCCACTAGACAAAAACAATGAGCAGTTCTTC.

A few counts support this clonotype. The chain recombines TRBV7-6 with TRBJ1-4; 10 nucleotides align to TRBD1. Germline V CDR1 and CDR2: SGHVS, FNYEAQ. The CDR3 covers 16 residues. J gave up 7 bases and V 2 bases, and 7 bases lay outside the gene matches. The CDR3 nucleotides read TGTGCCAGCAGCTTACGACCGGGACAGGGGAGTGAAAAACTGTTTTTT. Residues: CASSLRPGQGSEKLFF. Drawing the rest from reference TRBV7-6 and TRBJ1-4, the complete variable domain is GAGVSQSPRYKVTKRGQDVALRCDPISGHVSLYWYRQALGQGPEFLTYFNYEAQQDKSGLPNDRFSAERPEGSISTLTIQRTEQRDSAMYRCASSLRPGQGSEKLFFGSGTQLSVL.

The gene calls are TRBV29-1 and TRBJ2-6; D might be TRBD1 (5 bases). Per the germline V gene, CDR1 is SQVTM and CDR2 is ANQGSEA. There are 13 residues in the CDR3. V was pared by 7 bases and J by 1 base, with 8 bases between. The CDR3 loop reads CSATVSGANVLTF. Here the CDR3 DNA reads TGCAGCGCGACAGTTTCTGGGGCCAACGTCCTGACTTTC.

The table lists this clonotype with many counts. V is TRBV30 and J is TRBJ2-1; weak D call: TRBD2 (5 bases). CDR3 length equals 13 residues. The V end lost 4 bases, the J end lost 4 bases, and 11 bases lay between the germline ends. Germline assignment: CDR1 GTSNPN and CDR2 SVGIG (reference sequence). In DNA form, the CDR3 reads TGTGCCTGGAATCCGGGAAGTTACAATGAGCAGTTCTTC. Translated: CAWNPGSYNEQFF.

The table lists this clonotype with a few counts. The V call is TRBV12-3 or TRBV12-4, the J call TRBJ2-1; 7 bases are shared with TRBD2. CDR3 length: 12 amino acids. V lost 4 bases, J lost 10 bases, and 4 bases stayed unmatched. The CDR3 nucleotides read TGTGCCAGCAGTTCGCTAGCGGCCGAGCAGTTCTTC. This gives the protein CASSSLAAEQFF.

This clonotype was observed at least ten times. CDR3 sequence reads: CASTWDTPNTGELFF. DNA for the CDR3: TGTGCCAGCACTTGGGACACACCGAACACCGGGGAGCTGTTTTTT. The gene calls are TRBV27 and TRBJ2-2, with a tentative D call TRBD1 (6 bases). There are 15 residues in the CDR3. Germline V gene sequence: CDR1 MNHEY, CDR2 SMNVEV (reference sequence). V lost 7 bases and J 0 bases, leaving 12 bases between the germline ends.

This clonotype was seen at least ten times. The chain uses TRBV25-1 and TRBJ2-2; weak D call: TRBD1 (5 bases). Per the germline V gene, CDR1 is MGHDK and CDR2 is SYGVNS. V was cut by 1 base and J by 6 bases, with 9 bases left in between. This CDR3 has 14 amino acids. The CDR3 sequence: CASSESGRAGELFF. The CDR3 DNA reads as TGTGCCAGCAGTGAATCTGGCAGGGCCGGGGAGCTGTTTTTT.

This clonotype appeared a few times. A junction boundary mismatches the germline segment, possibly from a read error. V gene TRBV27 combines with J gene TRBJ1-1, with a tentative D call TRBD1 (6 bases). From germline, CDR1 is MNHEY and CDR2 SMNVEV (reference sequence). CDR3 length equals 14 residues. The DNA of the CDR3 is TGTGCCAGCAGTAAGATGGGTTGGGACACTGAAGTTTTCTTT. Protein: CASSKMGWDTEVFF.

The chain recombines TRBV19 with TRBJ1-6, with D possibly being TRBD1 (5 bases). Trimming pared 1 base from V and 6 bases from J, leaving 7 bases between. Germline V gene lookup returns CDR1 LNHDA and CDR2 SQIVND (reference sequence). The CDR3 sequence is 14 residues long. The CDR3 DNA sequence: TGTGCCAGTAGTATAGGGGGGTCTAATTCACCCCTCCACTTT. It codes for CASSIGGSNSPLHF.

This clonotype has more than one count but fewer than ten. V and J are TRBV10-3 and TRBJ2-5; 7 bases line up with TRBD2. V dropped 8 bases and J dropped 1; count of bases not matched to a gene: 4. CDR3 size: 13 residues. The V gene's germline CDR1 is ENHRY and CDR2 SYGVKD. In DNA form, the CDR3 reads TGTGCCATCGGCTCTAGCGGCCAAGAGACCCAGTACTTC. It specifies CAIGSSGQETQYF.

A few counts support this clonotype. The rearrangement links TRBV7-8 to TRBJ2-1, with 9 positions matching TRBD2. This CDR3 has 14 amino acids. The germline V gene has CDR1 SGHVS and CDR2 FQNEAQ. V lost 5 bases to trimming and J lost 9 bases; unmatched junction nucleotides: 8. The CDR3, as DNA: TGTGCCAGCAGCCTCGGGACTAGCTTAAGTGAGCAGTTCTTC. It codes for CASSLGTSLSEQFF.

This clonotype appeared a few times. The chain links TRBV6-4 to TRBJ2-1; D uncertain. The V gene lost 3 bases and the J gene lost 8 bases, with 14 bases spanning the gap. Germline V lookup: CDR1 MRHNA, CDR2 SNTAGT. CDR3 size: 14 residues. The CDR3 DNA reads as TGTGCCAGCAGTGATTTAGGGAATTCGGATGAGCAGTTCTTC. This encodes CASSDLGNSDEQFF.

CDR3 coding DNA: TGCGCCAGCAGCCCATGGGGACAGGGTGGCTATGGCTACACCTTC. Encoded protein: CASSPWGQGGYGYTF. This rearrangement joins TRBV4-3 to TRBJ1-2; 9 nucleotides agree with TRBD1. There are 15 residues in the CDR3. Germline values: CDR1 LGHNA, CDR2 YSLEER. V was clipped by 4 bases and J by 4 bases; unmatched bases: 7.

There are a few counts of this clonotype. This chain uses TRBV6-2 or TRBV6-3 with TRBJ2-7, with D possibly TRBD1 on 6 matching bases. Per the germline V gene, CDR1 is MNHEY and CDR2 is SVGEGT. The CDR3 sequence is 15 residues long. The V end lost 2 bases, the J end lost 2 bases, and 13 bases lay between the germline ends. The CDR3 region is CASSYGGIDTYEQYF. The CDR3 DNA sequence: TGTGCCAGCAGTTACGGGGGCATAGATACCTACGAGCAGTACTTC.

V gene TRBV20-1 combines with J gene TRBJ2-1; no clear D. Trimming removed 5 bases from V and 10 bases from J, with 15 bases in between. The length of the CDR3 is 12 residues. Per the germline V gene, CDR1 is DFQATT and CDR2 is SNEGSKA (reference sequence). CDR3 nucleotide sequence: TGCAGTGCTGATGACGGCGGTGTGGAGCAGTTCTTC. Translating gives CSADDGGVEQFF.